The T cell receptor (beta chain) under discussion was sequenced for a study of T cell responses to AZD1222 COVID-19 vaccine. Study-wide results and caveats: When two AZD1222 doses had been given, Spike-specific TCR breadth and depth rose. Donors skewed white British and female; clonal diversity was possibly underestimated. CD4 TCRs associated with vaccination spanned spike, dominating at 160-218 and 743-854. Variant regions that are unmutated are reportedly the target of nearly half of spike-specific TCRs.

CDR1 is LGHNA, CDR2 YSLEER, per germline. This CDR3 has 15 residues. V dropped 0 bases and J dropped 9 bases, with 12 bases sitting between them. Concerning this clone: The antigen is not known.

Here immunoSEQ multiplex PCR was the method, and the copy in TCRdb shows in-frame clones only, minus some. This table has roughly 180,000 clones, about nine tenths appearing once. This receptor was obtained from an adult in good health. The specimen comprised peripheral blood, sampled on day 0 of AZD1222 vaccination. The J gene is TRBJ1-6, the V gene TRBV4-3; weak D call: TRBD1 (5 bases). CDR3 sequence (DNA): TGCGCCAGCAGCCAAGATAAATCGGGGACTTCACCCCTCCACTTT. Protein product: CASSQDKSGTSPLHF.